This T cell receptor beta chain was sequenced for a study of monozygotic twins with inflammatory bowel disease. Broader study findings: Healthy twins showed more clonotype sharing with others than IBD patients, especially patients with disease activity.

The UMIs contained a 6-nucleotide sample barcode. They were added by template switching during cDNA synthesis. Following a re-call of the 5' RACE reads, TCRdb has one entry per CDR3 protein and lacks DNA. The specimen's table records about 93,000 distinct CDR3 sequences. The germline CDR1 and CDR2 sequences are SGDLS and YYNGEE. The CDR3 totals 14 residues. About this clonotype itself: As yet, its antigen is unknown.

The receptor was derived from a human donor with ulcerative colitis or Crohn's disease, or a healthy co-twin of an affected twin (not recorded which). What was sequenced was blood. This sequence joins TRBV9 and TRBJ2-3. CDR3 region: CASSVDIGTDTQYF.